A selection of T cell receptor beta chains follows, all from one sample in a study of cytomegalovirus exposure and HLA in healthy donors. Generated by immunoSEQ multiplex PCR, the TCRdb table keeps only in-frame clones and is missing some. The data show under 200,000 clones, with around 83% seen just once and under 6.5% held by the top ten. Sequenced input: PBMCs. These receptors all come from a man aged 50 or older in good health and CMV-seropositive. CDR3s include the opening cysteine and the closing phenylalanine or tryptophan. The D gene is left open where the match is weak. For some rows the clone size is stated as once, few or many, or as a class when expanded; others skip it.

j_call,cdr3_length,d_call,clone_size,v_call,cdr3_aa,cdr3_nt
TRBJ1-1,13,.,.,TRBV7-9,CASSQGGNTEAFF,TGTGCCAGCAGTCAAGGGGGGAACACTGAAGCTTTCTTT
TRBJ2-5,13,.,few,TRBV15,CATSLPGWETQYF,TGTGCCACCAGCCTGCCAGGGTGGGAGACCCAGTACTTC
TRBJ2-3,15,TRBD1,.,TRBV19,CASSPDRGSTDTQYF,TGTGCCAGTAGTCCAGACAGGGGTAGCACAGATACGCAGTATTTT
TRBJ1-2,14,TRBD1,.,TRBV14,CASSPEHRGSGYTF,TGTGCCAGCAGCCCAGAGCACAGGGGGTCTGGCTACACCTTC
TRBJ2-4,16,TRBD2,.,TRBV19,CASSIGLAGAKNIQYF,TGTGCCAGTAGTATAGGTCTAGCGGGAGCCAAAAACATTCAGTACTTC
TRBJ2-5,14,TRBD2,.,TRBV6-1,CASSVGLVSETQYF,TGTGCCAGCAGTGTTGGACTAGTGTCAGAGACCCAGTACTTC
TRBJ2-2,12,.,.,TRBV27,CASSRRSGELFF,TGTGCCAGCAGCCGGCGGTCCGGGGAGCTGTTTTTT
TRBJ1-4,16,.,.,TRBV30,CAWSVGVTGANEKLFF,TGTGCCTGGAGTGTAGGCGTGACGGGAGCTAATGAAAAACTGTTTTTT
TRBJ2-1,16,TRBD2,.,TRBV2,CASSPRTSGGWYEQFF,TGTGCCAGCAGTCCCCGCACTAGCGGGGGGTGGTATGAGCAGTTCTTC
TRBJ1-2,16,.,.,TRBV6-4,CASSPTETDRTYGYTF,TGTGCCAGCAGTCCTACGGAGACAGACAGAACCTATGGCTACACCTTC
TRBJ1-2,16,.,.,TRBV14,CASSHRGTFTAYGYTF,TGTGCCAGCAGCCACAGAGGGACATTTACGGCCTATGGCTACACCTTC
TRBJ2-1,17,TRBD2,.,TRBV7-8,CASSQGLAGGSGNEQFF,TGTGCCAGCAGCCAAGGACTAGCGGGGGGGTCCGGCAATGAGCAGTTCTTC
TRBJ2-3,16,TRBD2,.,TRBV4-1,CASSQEGLVGTDTQYF,TGCGCCAGCAGCCAAGAGGGACTAGTGGGCACAGATACGCAGTATTTT
TRBJ1-2,15,TRBD1,once,TRBV6-5,CASSKSLAGGYGYTF,TGTGCCAGCAGTAAATCCCTGGCAGGGGGGTATGGCTACACCTTC
TRBJ2-7,15,TRBD1,few,TRBV18,CASSPHPGQTYEQYF,TGTGCCAGCTCACCACATCCGGGACAGACCTACGAGCAGTACTTC
TRBJ1-3,15,.,.,TRBV5-1,CASSTQPSSGNTIYF,TGCGCCAGCAGCACCCAACCTAGCTCTGGAAACACCATATATTTT
TRBJ1-2,14,TRBD1,.,TRBV5-6,CASSFGQGDYGYTF,TGTGCCAGCAGCTTCGGACAGGGGGACTATGGCTACACCTTC
TRBJ1-2,13,.,.,TRBV10-3,CAVSKGGLYGYTF,TGTGCCGTCTCAAAAGGAGGGCTCTATGGCTACACCTTC
TRBJ2-6,15,.,.,TRBV5-1,CASSYTSSGANVLTF,TGCGCCAGCAGCTACACCAGCTCTGGGGCCAACGTCCTGACTTTC
TRBJ2-3,14,TRBD2,.,TRBV2,CASLSGGAPDTQYF,TGTGCCAGCCTAAGCGGGGGGGCCCCAGATACGCAGTATTTT
TRBJ2-7,13,TRBD1,.,TRBV5-6,CASSWDRSYEQYF,TGTGCCAGCAGCTGGGACAGGTCCTACGAGCAGTACTTC
TRBJ2-7,14,.,.,TRBV11-2,CASSPTPEKREQYF,TGTGCCAGCAGCCCAACGCCCGAGAAGCGGGAGCAGTACTTC
TRBJ1-6,15,.,few,TRBV7-2,CASSPGLLGGSPLHF,TGTGCCAGCAGCCCGGGACTCCTCGGAGGTTCACCCCTCCACTTT
TRBJ2-5,14,TRBD1,.,TRBV19,CASEGTGIQETQYF,TGTGCCAGTGAGGGGACAGGGATCCAAGAGACCCAGTACTTC
TRBJ1-1,14,TRBD1,.,TRBV2,CASRKGQGKTEAFF,TGTGCCAGCAGGAAAGGACAGGGAAAAACTGAAGCTTTCTTT
TRBJ2-2,15,.,.,TRBV5-4,CASSLASRGDGELFF,TGTGCCAGCAGCTTGGCTAGCAGGGGCGACGGGGAGCTGTTTTTT
TRBJ1-2,17,.,.,TRBV29-1,CSVEALATANNPYGYTF,TGCAGCGTTGAAGCTCTCGCGACAGCCAACAACCCCTATGGCTACACCTTC
TRBJ2-1,17,TRBD2,.,TRBV10-3,CAISESLRSGGENEQFF,TGTGCCATCAGTGAGTCCTTAAGGAGCGGGGGAGAGAATGAGCAGTTCTTC
TRBJ2-5,15,TRBD1,.,TRBV6-6,CASTEGTGGEETQYF,TGTGCCAGCACCGAAGGAACAGGGGGCGAAGAGACCCAGTACTTC
TRBJ2-1,15,.,.,TRBV27,CASSGGLSSYNEQFF,TGTGCCAGCAGTGGGGGACTCTCCTCCTACAATGAGCAGTTCTTC
TRBJ2-3,13,.,.,TRBV25-1,CASTPSSTDTQYF,TGTGCCAGCACCCCTTCTAGCACAGATACGCAGTATTTT
TRBJ2-1,13,TRBD1,.,TRBV6-1,CASRGQGVGEQFF,TGTGCCAGCCGAGGACAGGGGGTAGGTGAGCAGTTCTTC
TRBJ1-5,17,.,.,TRBV19,CASSIASQGPFNQPQHF,TGTGCCAGTAGTATAGCATCTCAGGGCCCGTTCAATCAGCCCCAGCATTTT
TRBJ1-1,13,.,.,TRBV9,CASSDSLNTEAFF,TGTGCCAGCAGCGATAGTCTTAACACTGAAGCTTTCTTT
TRBJ2-3,15,TRBD1,once,TRBV9,CASSFRTGEKDTQYF,TGTGCCAGCAGCTTCCGGACAGGGGAAAAGGATACGCAGTATTTT
TRBJ1-5,17,TRBD1,.,TRBV6-1,CASSEGTGGAGNQPQHF,TGTGCCAGCAGTGAAGGGACAGGGGGCGCTGGCAATCAGCCCCAGCATTTT
TRBJ1-2,13,TRBD1,.,TRBV11-2,CASSPGTAFGYTF,TGTGCCAGCAGCCCTGGGACAGCTTTTGGCTACACCTTC
TRBJ2-7,15,TRBD2,.,TRBV5-4,CASSPPGGRSYEQYF,TGTGCCAGCAGCCCCCCCGGGGGGAGGTCCTACGAGCAGTACTTC
TRBJ1-1,12,.,.,TRBV5-4,CASSHTRGEAFF,TGTGCCAGCAGCCATACGAGAGGTGAAGCTTTCTTT
TRBJ2-3,14,TRBD2,once,TRBV5-1,CASSFRRGEDTQYF,TGCGCCAGCAGCTTCCGGCGGGGGGAAGATACGCAGTATTTT
TRBJ2-7,17,TRBD2,.,TRBV29-1,CSVEDWGTSGSSYEQYF,TGCAGCGTTGAAGATTGGGGGACTAGCGGGAGCTCCTACGAGCAGTACTTC
TRBJ2-5,14,TRBD2,.,TRBV10-2,CASSAASGRETQYF,TGCGCCAGCAGTGCGGCTAGCGGGAGGGAGACCCAGTACTTC
TRBJ2-3,16,TRBD2,.,TRBV9,CASSITRGGRTDTQYF,TGTGCCAGCAGTATTACGCGGGGGGGCCGCACAGATACGCAGTATTTT